Shown below are 2 T cell receptor beta chains from a single sample sequenced in a study of beta chain features in type 1 diabetes. Every bit of the isolated RNA underwent reverse transcription, so sequencing read expressed TCRB transcripts. TCRdb keeps only in-frame clones here, not all; method: immunoSEQ multiplex PCR. The sample holds hundreds of thousands of clones, roughly 12% seen once. Sequences were obtained from naive CD4+ T cells from blood. The receptors derive from a man between 18 and 29 years old in good health.

The chain couples TRBV25-1 to TRBJ1-5, with 7 bases lining up with TRBD1. This CDR3 spans 14 amino acids. The germline CDR1 and CDR2 sequences are MGHDK and SYGVNS. Trimming cost V 4 bases and J 1 base; bases outside gene matches: 1. The CDR3 coding sequence is TGTGCCAGCAGTGCACAGGGGAGCAATCAGCCCCAGCATTTT. Its translation: CASSAQGSNQPQHF.

The chain uses TRBV2 and TRBJ2-5, with a weak D call TRBD2 (5 bases). CDR1 is SNHLY and CDR2 is FYNNEI in the germline V gene. CDR3 length equals 15 residues. With 6 bases removed from V and 1 base from J, the gap between germline ends came to 15 bases. The CDR3 loop reads CASRPGTLLQETQYF. The CDR3 DNA reads TGTGCCAGCAGGCCGGGAACATTACTCCAAGAGACCCAGTACTTC.